The 32 T cell receptor beta chains presented below share a single source sample, sequenced in a study of control samples from healthy donors and cancer patients. TCRdb's table, derived via immunoSEQ multiplex PCR, lists solely in-frame clones and lacks some. In the table there are 85,000 to 90,000 clones, about 89% of which are singletons. The sequenced material came from blood. These receptors were collected from a man younger than 40 in good health.

The genes are TRBV18 and TRBJ2-6; no clear D gene. Germline lookup yields CDR1 KGHSH and CDR2 LQKENI. This CDR3 is built from 17 residues. Trimming cost V 3 bases and J 0 bases, with 12 bases left between them. This CDR3 reads CASSPRQALSGANVLTF. Here the CDR3 DNA reads TGTGCCAGCTCACCGAGGCAGGCCCTCTCTGGGGCCAACGTCCTGACTTTC.

V gene TRBV6-5 combines with J gene TRBJ2-5, with TRBD1 identical over 7 bases. With 5 bases clipped from V and 5 bases from J, the junction kept 11 bases outside the gene matches. Per germline, CDR1 MNHEY and CDR2 SVGAGI. This CDR3 has 15 amino acids. Here the CDR3 DNA reads TGTGCCAGCAGTACTCACAGGGGTGGGAGCGAGACCCAGTACTTC. Its translation: CASSTHRGGSETQYF.

The V gene is TRBV2, the J gene TRBJ2-1; D might be TRBD1 (5 bases). This CDR3 spans 16 amino acids. Germline CDR1 SNHLY, CDR2 FYNNEI. The V gene lost 4 bases and the J gene lost 0 bases, with 13 bases spanning the gap. DNA for the CDR3: TGTGCCAGCAGTGGCCCGCAGGGCGGCTCCTACAATGAGCAGTTCTTC. It translates to CASSGPQGGSYNEQFF.

In its sample, this clone was seen once. The chain links TRBV9 to TRBJ1-1; D is unclear. Deletions cut 6 bases from V and 1 base from J, with 13 bases between. Germline CDR1 and CDR2: SGDLS and YYNGEE. The CDR3 extends over 14 amino acids. DNA for the CDR3: TGTGCCAGCAATCTCGGAGTTTCGAACACTGAAGCTTTCTTT. Its translation: CASNLGVSNTEAFF.

CDR3 amino acids: CASSRGGGSNYGYTF. In DNA form, the CDR3 reads TGTGCCAGCAGTAGGGGCGGGGGCTCTAACTATGGCTACACCTTC. V is TRBV27 and J is TRBJ1-2, with D tentatively TRBD1 (6 bases). The length of the CDR3 is 15 residues. The V end was cut by 5 bases, the J end by 0 bases, with 13 bases between. Germline-derived CDR1 and CDR2 are MNHEY and SMNVEV (reference sequence).

V usage is TRBV5-5 and J usage is TRBJ1-3; TRBD1 is a possible D gene (5 bases). CDR3 size: 13 residues. Germline V gene lookup returns CDR1 SGHKS and CDR2 YYEKEE (reference sequence). Trimming took off 1 base at V and 4 bases at J, with 6 bases between the two ends. CDR3 protein: CASSLQGGNTIYF. The CDR3 DNA reads as TGTGCCAGCAGCTTGCAGGGAGGAAACACCATATATTTT.

The gene calls are TRBV10-3 and TRBJ2-5; possible D gene TRBD1, 6 bases. V shed 6 bases and J shed 5 bases, with 10 bases lying between them. The CDR3 has 12 amino acids. Germline values: CDR1 ENHRY, CDR2 SYGVKD. Written as DNA, the CDR3 is TGTGCCATCAGGGACAGAGGGGAGACCCAGTACTTC. As protein: CAIRDRGETQYF.

The chain carries TRBV6-1 and TRBJ1-5, with D unclear. The germline CDR1 and CDR2 sequences are MNHNS and SASEGT. V was cut by 1 base and J by 0 bases, with 13 bases left in between. CDR3 length: 17 amino acids. The CDR3: CASSEGGFLYSNQPQHF. CDR3 DNA: TGTGCCAGCAGTGAAGGTGGATTTCTATATAGCAATCAGCCCCAGCATTTT.

The gene calls are TRBV5-1 and TRBJ2-2; D may match TRBD1 or TRBD2 (5 bases each). Between the trimmed V and J ends, which lost 3 bases and 7 bases, there was a span of 10 bases. Looked up from germline, CDR1 is SGHRS and CDR2 is YFSETQ. The CDR3 contains 13 residues. This chain's CDR3 is CASSSRDGGELFF. The CDR3 region has the DNA TGCGCCAGCAGCTCCCGGGACGGCGGGGAGCTGTTTTTT.

The chain carries TRBV9 and TRBJ2-5; TRBD2 matches 9 bases. The V gene end was trimmed by 3 bases and the J gene end by 4 bases; junction bases not matched to a gene: 7. This CDR3 spans 15 amino acids. The V gene's germline CDR1 is SGDLS and CDR2 YYNGEE. CDR3 DNA: TGTGCCAGCAGCGACCCGGGACTAGCAGTAGAGACCCAGTACTTC. Translated: CASSDPGLAVETQYF.

This chain links TRBV12-3 or TRBV12-4 with TRBJ1-2; D unclear. Trimming removed 2 bases from V and 4 bases from J, with 8 bases in between. This CDR3 has 13 residues. CDR3 amino acids: CASSLRRAYGYTF. The CDR3 nucleotides read TGTGCCAGCAGTTTAAGGAGGGCCTATGGCTACACCTTC.

This rearrangement joins TRBV9 to TRBJ2-3; 10 positions agree with TRBD2. Germline CDR1 and CDR2: SGDLS and YYNGEE. The CDR3 has 16 amino acids. V shed 5 bases, J shed 1 base, and the junction held 7 bases outside the gene matches. The CDR3 DNA follows: TGTGCCAGCAGACACATAGCGGGGGGACGCACAGATACGCAGTATTTT. This encodes CASRHIAGGRTDTQYF. Variable domain in full (rest from reference TRBV9 and TRBJ2-3): DSGVTQTPKHLITATGQRVTLRCSPRSGDLSVYWYQQSLDQGLQFLIQYYNGEERAKGNILERFSAQQFPDLHSELNLSSLELGDSALYFCASRHIAGGRTDTQYFGPGTRLTVL.

V usage is TRBV5-1 and J usage is TRBJ1-3; the match to TRBD1 covers 9 bases. The junction had 7 bases not matched to a gene; V was cut back by 4 bases and J by 2 bases. Germline V gives CDR1 SGHRS, CDR2 YFSETQ. The length of the CDR3 is 16 residues. CDR3 nucleotides: TGCGCCAGCAGCCGCGTGGGACAGGGAACTGGAAACACCATATATTTT. Translation: CASSRVGQGTGNTIYF.

V gene TRBV6-5 combines with J gene TRBJ2-1; no definite D call. V gave up 0 bases and J gave up 7 bases, with 13 bases separating them. CDR1 and CDR2 (germline): MNHEY, SVGAGI. The CDR3 runs to 15 residues. The CDR3 sequence is CASSYSMAVGNEQFF. The DNA of the CDR3 is TGTGCCAGCAGTTACTCGATGGCAGTTGGGAATGAGCAGTTCTTC.

The gene calls are TRBV2 and TRBJ1-5; D unresolved. V lost 2 bases, J lost 7 bases, and 15 bases lay in between. There are 15 residues in the CDR3. Germline CDR1 SNHLY, CDR2 FYNNEI. The CDR3 bases are TGTGCCAGCAGTGAAAGGCAGATCGGAGGGCAGCCCCAGCATTTT. Protein product: CASSERQIGGQPQHF.

This clone was picked up one time. This chain joins TRBV7-2 and TRBJ2-5, with D unclear. CDR3 length equals 14 residues. Trimming left V 1 base short and J 13 bases short, with 19 bases between. In germline, CDR1 is SGHTA, CDR2 FQGNSA. For the CDR3, the DNA is TGTGCCAGCAGCTTAGTATTTGGCTCTGGGGTCTGGTACTTC. This codes for CASSLVFGSGVWYF. The full variable domain, rest sourced from reference TRBV7-2 and TRBJ2-5, is GAGVSQSPSNKVTEKGKDVELRCDPISGHTALYWYRQSLGQGLEFLIYFQGNSAPDKSGLPSDRFSAERTGGSVSTLTIQRTQQEDSAVYLCASSLVFGSGVWYFGPGTRLLVL.

The chain uses TRBV30 and TRBJ2-1; D not certain. This CDR3 comprises 14 residues. V dropped 4 bases and J dropped 0 bases, with 10 bases sitting between them. Germline values: CDR1 GTSNPN, CDR2 SVGIG (reference sequence). The CDR3 coding sequence is TGTGCCTGGACCCCGGAGAGCTCCTACAATGAGCAGTTCTTC. Protein sequence: CAWTPESSYNEQFF.

The table lists this clone with a few counts. V usage is TRBV28 and J usage is TRBJ1-1, with TRBD1 matching over 8 bases. The CDR3 extends over 15 amino acids. V trimming: 7 bases; J trimming: 1 base; junction bases outside the gene matches: 8. Germline V gives CDR1 MDHEN, CDR2 SYDVKM. The CDR3 nucleotides are TGTGCCAGCACCCAGGGGGCAGGGTGGAACACTGAAGCTTTCTTT. This gives the protein CASTQGAGWNTEAFF.

V is TRBV5-1 and J is TRBJ2-3; 10 positions match TRBD2. The CDR3 is 16 amino acids. The V gene's germline CDR1 is SGHRS and CDR2 YFSETQ. V lost 9 bases and J lost 5; bases outside the gene matches: 15. The CDR3 DNA reads TGCGCCACCCGCCCGGACAGCGGGGGGGCCTTAGATACGCAGTATTTT. This encodes CATRPDSGGALDTQYF.

The CDR3, as DNA: TGTGCCAGCAGCCAAGCAGGAAGGGGATACTACGAGCAGTACGTC. Amino acids: CASSQAGRGYYEQYV. The chain couples TRBV14 to TRBJ2-7, with D possibly TRBD1 on 5 matching bases. Germline CDR1 SGHDN, CDR2 FVKESK. V gave up 1 base and J gave up 3 bases, with 13 bases separating them. This CDR3 is 15 amino acids long.

The chain combines TRBV4-1 with TRBJ1-1; possibly TRBD1 for D (6 bases). Germline CDR1 and CDR2: MGHRA and YSYEKL. V was shortened by 3 bases and J by 1 base, with 9 bases between the two germline ends. There are 14 residues in the CDR3. CDR3: CASSQAQGNTEAFF. CDR3 sequence (DNA): TGCGCCAGCAGCCAGGCACAGGGGAACACTGAAGCTTTCTTT.

The V gene is TRBV24-1, the J gene TRBJ1-2; 9 bases align to TRBD1. The trim removed 4 bases at V and 6 bases at J, leaving 8 bases unmatched. The CDR3 totals 15 residues. From germline, CDR1 is KGHDR and CDR2 SFDVKD. CDR3 sequence reads: CATSDAGQGFNGYTF. The CDR3 DNA is TGTGCCACCAGTGACGCAGGACAGGGGTTCAATGGCTACACCTTC.

With respect to this clone: It is unclear where the CDR3 begins or ends on the DNA, so no DNA is shown, and the CDR3 is as TCRdb lists it. The chain links TRBV21-1 to TRBJ1-5; no DNA check was done on the table's D call, TRBD1. TRBV21-1 is a recognized pseudogene. The CDR3 length is 21 residues, termini included. Here the CDR3 reads CASSKLVGQGAPVGSNQPQHF.

The chain uses TRBV18 and TRBJ1-1; possibly TRBD1 for D (5 bases). CDR1 is KGHSH and CDR2 is LQKENI in the germline V gene. CDR3 length: 19 amino acids. Trimming pared 7 bases from V and 3 bases from J, leaving 30 bases between. CDR3 nucleotides: TGTGCCAGCTTCACCATGACCCCCGGTGGCAGGGAAGGAGACACTGAAGCTTTCTTT. Translating it yields CASFTMTPGGREGDTEAFF.

The chain employs TRBV15 and TRBJ2-7, with TRBD1 matching over 10 bases. Looked up from germline, CDR1 is LNHNV and CDR2 is YYDKDF (reference sequence). V lost 1 base, J lost 2 bases, and 5 bases stayed unmatched. There are 16 residues in the CDR3. The CDR3 DNA reads TGTGCCACCAGCAGAGGATGGGGGACAGGGGCCTACGAGCAGTACTTC. Amino acid sequence: CATSRGWGTGAYEQYF.

This chain's CDR3 is CASRRQQGTTETQYF. The CDR3 DNA reads as TGTGCCAGCAGGCGGCAACAGGGTACAACGGAGACCCAGTACTTC. The V call is TRBV6-5, the J call TRBJ2-5, with D possibly TRBD1 on 6 matching bases. Germline assignment: CDR1 MNHEY and CDR2 SVGAGI. This CDR3 comprises 15 residues. Between the trimmed V and J ends, which lost 6 bases and 5 bases, there was a span of 19 bases.

The chain uses TRBV2 and TRBJ2-3; a possible D gene is TRBD2 (5 bases). The CDR3 sequence is 16 residues long. The germline V and J ends were trimmed by 6 bases and 3 bases, with 19 bases remaining between them. Germline V CDR1 and CDR2: SNHLY, FYNNEI. The CDR3 DNA reads TGTGCCAGCAGGCAAACTCTAGGGTCGGGGACAGATACGCAGTATTTT. Translated: CASRQTLGSGTDTQYF.

This chain uses TRBV6-5 with TRBJ2-2; D possibly corresponds to TRBD2 (5 bases). The CDR3 is 14 amino acids. V was pared by 2 bases and J by 4 bases, with 8 bases between. CDR1 MNHEY and CDR2 SVGAGI come from the germline V gene. This CDR3 reads CASSYAGGTGELFF. The CDR3 coding sequence is TGTGCCAGCAGTTACGCGGGCGGCACCGGGGAGCTGTTTTTT.

A few counts support this clone. The chain carries TRBV7-9 and TRBJ2-5; 15 bases fit TRBD2. The CDR3 runs to 19 residues. The J segment lost 0 bases and the V segment lost 5 bases, leaving 10 bases of the junction unmatched. Germline V gives CDR1 SEHNR, CDR2 FQNEAQ (reference sequence). The CDR3 region is CASSLGLAGGDLYQETQYF. Here the CDR3 DNA reads TGTGCCAGCAGCCTGGGACTAGCGGGGGGCGATCTGTACCAAGAGACCCAGTACTTC. The variable domain in full, with the rest retrieved from reference TRBV7-9 and TRBJ2-5, is DTGVSQNPRHKITKRGQNVTFRCDPISEHNRLYWYRQTLGQGPEFLTYFQNEAQLEKSRLLSDRFSAERPKGSFSTLEIQRTEQGDSAMYLCASSLGLAGGDLYQETQYFGPGTRLLVL.

The V call is TRBV20-1, the J call TRBJ1-2; D is unclear. This CDR3 region has 13 residues. Trimming stripped 3 bases from V and 5 bases from J, with 13 bases between. Germline CDR1 and CDR2: DFQATT and SNEGSKA (reference sequence). The CDR3 reads CSASQPGLYGYTF. The CDR3 nucleotides read TGCAGTGCTAGTCAACCGGGCTTATATGGCTACACCTTC.

The chain couples TRBV5-4 to TRBJ2-5; 11 bases agree with TRBD2. The CDR3 extends over 16 amino acids. The germline V gene encodes CDR1 SGHNT and CDR2 YYREEE (reference sequence). J gave up 1 base and V 7 bases, and 9 bases lay outside the gene matches. The CDR3 sequence is CASSLSSGGSQETQYF. CDR3 DNA sequence: TGTGCCAGCTCCCTCTCTAGCGGGGGGAGCCAAGAGACCCAGTACTTC.

This clone appeared a single time. The chain is built from TRBV6-5 and TRBJ2-2; the D gene is possibly TRBD1 (5 bases). This CDR3 has 13 residues. V was shortened by 5 bases and J by 5 bases, with 9 bases between the two germline ends. From germline, CDR1 is MNHEY and CDR2 SVGAGI. The CDR3 sequence is CASSPRQTGELFF. CDR3 bases: TGTGCCAGCAGTCCTCGACAGACCGGGGAGCTGTTTTTT.